These 25 T cell receptor beta chains share one sample of origin, sequenced in a study of shared clonotypes between healthy human individuals. Selected positively for CCR7 and CD45RO-negative, naive CD8 cells excluded terminally differentiated effector memory CD45RA+ cells. Clones were read by immunoSEQ multiplex PCR, and TCRdb kept only the in-frame ones, dropping some. Seen here are fewer than 1 million clones, about 97% observed once, and the top ten hold less than 0.25%. Sample: naive CD8+ T cells sorted from blood. These receptors all come from a man aged 25 to 40 in good health.

This clone was seen a single time. This chain joins TRBV7-9 and TRBJ1-5, with no clear D. This CDR3 spans 15 amino acids. With 5 bases removed from V and 0 bases from J, the gap between germline ends came to 11 bases. Germline V CDR1 and CDR2: SEHNR, FQNEAQ (reference sequence). The CDR3 sequence is CASSRDDDSNQPQHF. The CDR3 nucleotides are TGTGCCAGCAGCCGCGACGATGATAGCAATCAGCCCCAGCATTTT.

The DNA for the CDR3 is TGTGCCAGTACGGGACATTCCGTGTCAGGTCCTGAAGCTTTCTTT. This gives the protein CASTGHSVSGPEAFF. This rearrangement joins TRBV19 to TRBJ1-1, with D possibly TRBD1 on 6 matching bases. From germline, CDR1 is LNHDA and CDR2 SQIVND (reference sequence). V dropped 7 bases and J dropped 6 bases, with 21 bases sitting between them. CDR3 length equals 15 residues.

The chain combines TRBV2 with TRBJ2-7; tentatively, D is TRBD2 (6 bases). The CDR3 has 14 amino acids. The V gene's germline CDR1 is SNHLY and CDR2 FYNNEI. The ends were cut back, 0 bases at V and 3 bases at J, with 9 bases in the middle. CDR3 region: CASSEAGLYYEQYF. The DNA of the CDR3 is TGTGCCAGCAGTGAAGCGGGACTTTACTACGAGCAGTACTTC.

The genes are TRBV27 and TRBJ2-1; TRBD2 is a possible D gene (5 bases). Germline CDR1 and CDR2: MNHEY and SMNVEV (reference sequence). Trimming pared 2 bases from V and 6 bases from J, leaving 20 bases between. CDR3 length: 17 amino acids. The CDR3 region is CASSLTLREIRPNEQFF. CDR3 DNA sequence: TGTGCCAGCAGTTTAACATTAAGGGAGATTCGACCCAATGAGCAGTTCTTC.

This chain's CDR3 is CASSQGSRSGTRGEQFF. CDR3 coding DNA: TGTGCCAGCAGCCAAGGTTCGCGATCTGGGACTAGAGGCGAGCAGTTCTTC. The genes are TRBV14 and TRBJ2-1, with TRBD2 identical over 8 bases. The length of the CDR3 is 17 residues. Germline V gives CDR1 SGHDN, CDR2 FVKESK. The V gene end was trimmed by 1 base and the J gene end by 10 bases; junction bases not matched to a gene: 15.

The chain uses TRBV5-1 and TRBJ2-3, with D hard to call. CDR1 is SGHRS, CDR2 YFSETQ, per germline. Trimming pared 1 base from V and 4 bases from J, leaving 7 bases between. The CDR3 loop spans 13 amino acids. The CDR3 region has the DNA TGCGCCAGCAGCTTGCAGATCGCAGATACGCAGTATTTT. Its protein is CASSLQIADTQYF.

The chain joins TRBV7-8 to TRBJ2-5; 10 nucleotides line up with TRBD2. Trimming took 2 bases from V and 3 from J; bases not matched to a gene: 6. The CDR3 spans 16 residues. Germline CDR1 is SGHVS and CDR2 is FQNEAQ. The DNA for the CDR3 is TGTGCCAGCAGCTTACCCCTAGGGACTAGCGAAGAGACCCAGTACTTC. Translated, it gives CASSLPLGTSEETQYF.

V usage is TRBV7-9 and J usage is TRBJ2-2; 8 bases match TRBD1. V shed 4 bases, J shed 5 bases, and the junction held 0 bases outside the gene matches. Germline CDR1 SEHNR, CDR2 FQNEAQ (reference sequence). This CDR3 is built from 13 residues. The CDR3 region has the DNA TGTGCCAGCAGCTGGACAGGGACCGGGGAGCTGTTTTTT. Protein product: CASSWTGTGELFF.

V gene TRBV10-2 combines with J gene TRBJ2-1; the D gene could be TRBD1 or TRBD2 (5 bases each). The germline V gene encodes CDR1 WSHSY and CDR2 SAAADI. V shed 7 bases and J shed 5 bases, with 21 bases lying between them. The CDR3 is 16 amino acids. CDR3 residues: CASITGLGRVNNEQFF. In DNA, the CDR3 is TGCGCCAGCATCACGGGGTTAGGCAGGGTGAACAATGAGCAGTTCTTC.

V and J are TRBV12-5 and TRBJ1-4; D perhaps matches TRBD1 (6 bases). CDR1 LGHNT and CDR2 FRNRAP come from the germline V gene. V lost 6 bases and J lost 8, with 13 bases in between. This CDR3 contains 13 residues. CDR3 sequence: CASGRQVREKLFF. DNA for the CDR3: TGTGCTAGTGGCAGACAGGTCAGGGAAAAACTGTTTTTT. Variable domain in full (rest from reference TRBV12-5 and TRBJ1-4): DARVTQTPRHKVTEMGQEVTMRCQPILGHNTVFWYRQTMMQGLELLAYFRNRAPLDDSGMPKDRFSAEMPDATLATLKIQPSEPRDSAVYFCASGRQVREKLFFGSGTQLSVL.

This sequence joins TRBV7-6 and TRBJ2-7; TRBD2 aligns across 12 bases. The germline V gene encodes CDR1 SGHVS and CDR2 FNYEAQ. This CDR3 region has 16 residues. Trimming cost V 1 base and J 4 bases; bases outside gene matches: 5. The CDR3 bases are TGTGCCAGCAGCTTAGGAATAGGACTAGCGGGATACGAGCAGTACTTC. Translated: CASSLGIGLAGYEQYF.

J is TRBJ2-2 and V is TRBV11-3; D gene unclear. CDR3 length: 11 amino acids. V lost 4 bases, J lost 5 bases, and 2 bases lay in between. CDR1 and CDR2 from the germline V gene are SGHNT and YENEEA. CDR3 nucleotide sequence: TGTGCCAGCAGCTCTACCGGGGAGCTGTTTTTT. Translated: CASSSTGELFF.

The DNA of the CDR3 is TGTGCCAGCTCAATTGGACAGGGTAACTATGGCTACACCTTC. Amino acids: CASSIGQGNYGYTF. The chain couples TRBV18 to TRBJ1-2; TRBD1 agrees at 8 bases. Per germline, CDR1 KGHSH and CDR2 LQKENI. J was trimmed by 1 base and V by 5 bases; bases with no gene match: 3. This CDR3 comprises 14 residues.

The chain couples TRBV15 to TRBJ2-2, with TRBD1 as a possible D gene (6 bases). Looked up from germline, CDR1 is LNHNV and CDR2 is YYDKDF (reference sequence). Trimming stripped 6 bases from V and 2 bases from J, with 19 bases between. This CDR3 contains 17 residues. CDR3 amino acids: CATSRTGLGQNTGELFF. CDR3 nucleotides: TGTGCCACCAGTAGAACAGGATTGGGACAAAACACCGGGGAGCTGTTTTTT.

The rearrangement joins TRBV5-4 to TRBJ1-1, with unresolved D. V shed 3 bases and J shed 6 bases, with 9 bases lying between them. The V gene's germline CDR1 is SGHNT and CDR2 YYREEE (reference sequence). The CDR3 is 12 residues long. Written as DNA, the CDR3 is TGTGCCAGCAGCTCCGATAGTGCTGAAGCTTTCTTT. It translates to CASSSDSAEAFF.

The V call is TRBV27, the J call TRBJ2-7; TRBD2 agrees at 8 bases. The CDR3 sequence is 15 residues long. CDR1 is MNHEY and CDR2 is SMNVEV in the germline V gene (reference sequence). V gave up 3 bases and J gave up 2 bases; unmatched junction bases: 6. The CDR3 DNA reads TGTGCCAGCAGTTTTCATAGCGGGACCGCCTACGAGCAGTACTTC. It translates to CASSFHSGTAYEQYF.

This chain links TRBV27 with TRBJ2-1, with TRBD1 matching over 8 bases. This CDR3 is built from 15 residues. V lost 3 bases to trimming and J lost 4 bases; unmatched junction nucleotides: 5. Germline assignment: CDR1 MNHEY and CDR2 SMNVEV (reference sequence). CDR3 amino acids: CASSLTGTGYNEQFF. CDR3 nucleotides: TGTGCCAGCAGTTTGACAGGGACAGGTTACAATGAGCAGTTCTTC.

The V call is TRBV11-2, the J call TRBJ2-2; TRBD1 agrees at 7 bases. In germline, CDR1 is SGHAT, CDR2 FQNNGV. The junction had 5 bases not matched to a gene; V was cut back by 7 bases and J by 3 bases. The CDR3 is 14 amino acids. The CDR3 protein is CASTLTGDTGELFF. In nucleotides, the CDR3 is TGTGCCAGCACTCTCACAGGGGACACCGGGGAGCTGTTTTTT.

The genes are TRBV6-1 and TRBJ2-7; 8 nucleotides align to TRBD2. J lost 7 bases, V lost 2 bases, and 7 bases had no gene match. The CDR3 sequence is 14 residues long. CDR1 MNHNS and CDR2 SASEGT come from the germline V gene. CDR3 in amino acids: CASSEPTSVGEQYF. For the CDR3, the DNA is TGTGCCAGCAGTGAACCGACTAGCGTAGGTGAGCAGTACTTC.

This sequence joins TRBV5-1 and TRBJ2-7, with a possible D match to TRBD2 (5 bases). Deletions cut 1 base from V and 3 bases from J, with 14 bases between. Germline V CDR1 and CDR2: SGHRS, YFSETQ. The CDR3 consists of 15 residues. In DNA form, the CDR3 reads TGCGCCAGCAGCTTGTACTTGGACGGAGGCTACGAGCAGTACTTC. Its protein product is CASSLYLDGGYEQYF.

This clone was seen a single time. The chain is built from TRBV5-1 and TRBJ2-7; TRBD1 agrees at 8 bases. In germline, CDR1 is SGHRS, CDR2 YFSETQ. V shed 5 bases, J shed 3 bases, and the junction held 13 bases outside the gene matches. The CDR3 is 16 amino acids. CDR3 bases: TGCGCCAGCAGTTCCGGGACAGGACTTAACTACTACGAGCAGTACTTC. It translates to CASSSGTGLNYYEQYF.

The rearrangement links TRBV27 to TRBJ2-3; 7 bases line up with TRBD2. The V gene's germline CDR1 is MNHEY and CDR2 SMNVEV (reference sequence). After removal of 7 bases from V and 6 bases from J, the junction contained 10 bases not matched to a gene. This CDR3 region has 14 residues. DNA of the CDR3: TGTGCCAGCAACCCCGGAGGGAGGGCGGATACGCAGTATTTT. This encodes CASNPGGRADTQYF.

The gene calls are TRBV29-1 and TRBJ2-7, with D possibly TRBD2 on 6 matching bases. Germline CDR1 SQVTM, CDR2 ANQGSEA. This CDR3 region has 13 residues. V was pared by 4 bases and J by 4 bases, with 14 bases between. In DNA form, the CDR3 reads TGCAGCGTTGGCGAGACGGGAGTATACGAGCAGTACTTC. As protein: CSVGETGVYEQYF.

This clone was detected only a few times. V gene TRBV7-9 combines with J gene TRBJ2-7; D gene uncertain. Germline-derived CDR1 and CDR2 are SEHNR and FQNEAQ (reference sequence). Trimming removed 5 bases from V and 7 bases from J, with 15 bases in between. This CDR3 has 13 residues. The CDR3 sequence: CASSTFPMPEQYF. Written as DNA, the CDR3 is TGTGCCAGCAGCACCTTCCCGATGCCGGAGCAGTACTTC.

The chain employs TRBV18 and TRBJ2-3, with 9 bases lining up with TRBD2. The CDR3 runs 17 residues. V lost 3 bases to trimming and J lost 0 bases; unmatched junction nucleotides: 7. CDR1 is KGHSH, CDR2 LQKENI, per germline. As DNA, the CDR3 is TGTGCCAGCTCACCGCCCCCGACTAGCGGAAGCACAGATACGCAGTATTTT. This sequence encodes CASSPPPTSGSTDTQYF.